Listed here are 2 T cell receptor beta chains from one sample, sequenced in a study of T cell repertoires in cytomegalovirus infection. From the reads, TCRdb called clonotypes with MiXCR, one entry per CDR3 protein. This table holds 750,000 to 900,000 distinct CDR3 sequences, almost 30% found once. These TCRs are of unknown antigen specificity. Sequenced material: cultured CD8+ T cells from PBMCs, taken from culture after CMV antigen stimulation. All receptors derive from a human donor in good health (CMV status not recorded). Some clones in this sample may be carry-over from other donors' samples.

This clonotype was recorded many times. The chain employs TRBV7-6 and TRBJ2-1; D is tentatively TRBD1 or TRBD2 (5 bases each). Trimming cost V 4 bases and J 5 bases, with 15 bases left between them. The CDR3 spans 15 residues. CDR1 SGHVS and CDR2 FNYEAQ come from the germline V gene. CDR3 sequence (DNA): TGTGCCAGCAGCTACGGGACGGGATCCAACAATGAGCAGTTCTTC. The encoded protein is CASSYGTGSNNEQFF. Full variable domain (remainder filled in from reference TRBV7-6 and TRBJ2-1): GAGVSQSPRYKVTKRGQDVALRCDPISGHVSLYWYRQALGQGPEFLTYFNYEAQQDKSGLPNDRFSAERPEGSISTLTIQRTEQRDSAMYRCASSYGTGSNNEQFFGPGTRLTVL.

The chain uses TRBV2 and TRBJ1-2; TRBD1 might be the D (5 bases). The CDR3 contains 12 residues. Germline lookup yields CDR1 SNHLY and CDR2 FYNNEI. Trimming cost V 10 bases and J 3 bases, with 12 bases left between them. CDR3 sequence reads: CATKLGDYGYTF. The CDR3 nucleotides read TGTGCCACCAAACTAGGGGACTATGGCTACACCTTC.